The T cell receptor beta chain described here comes from a study of shared clonotypes between healthy human individuals. Turning to this clone: Its antigen remains unknown.

Sequenced by immunoSEQ multiplex PCR; TCRdb stores in-frame clones only, minus some. The sample has 500,000 to 650,000 clones, roughly four fifths seen once. Study conclusions and caveats: The low donor count limited represented genetic and exposure-history diversity.

This CDR3 has 16 amino acids. With V trimmed by 0 bases and J by 0 bases, 4 bases remained unmatched. The germline V gene encodes CDR1 SGHRS and CDR2 YFSETQ. The rearrangement uses TRBV5-1 and TRBJ2-7; 9 nucleotides match TRBD2. Sequencing input: PBMCs. The source is a woman in her 40s in good health. Some clones in this sample may be carry-over from other donors' samples. The DNA of the CDR3 is TGCGCCAGCAGCTTGGCCCTAGCGGGAACCTCCTACGAGCAGTACTTC. As protein: CASSLALAGTSYEQYF.